This T cell receptor beta chain was sequenced during a study of T-cell memory formation after mild COVID-19. Overall study results and limits: CD4/CD8 balance characterized clones contracting day 15 to 85, and CD4+ skew characterized later expanders. The main location of contracting CD4+ clones was CM and EM, and that of contracting CD8+ clones was EMRA.

5'RACE with constant-segment primers built TCRalpha and TCRbeta cDNA libraries with UMIs. TCRdb fed the 5' RACE reads into MiXCR, producing one record per CDR3 protein. The data contain about half a million distinct CDR3 sequences, roughly 20% of them singletons. This clonotype was detected a few times. As yet, its antigen is unknown. The CDR3 has 16 residues. Germline lookup yields CDR1 SGHKS and CDR2 YYEKEE (reference sequence). Trimming took 4 bases from V and 1 from J; bases not matched to a gene: 10. The rearrangement joins TRBV5-5 to TRBJ1-2; 7 nucleotides match TRBD1. The sequenced sample was PBMCs or a T cell subset sorted from them (not recorded which). The source is an adult woman who had mild COVID-19 (a few samples of this study predate the infection). Cell type and time point are not known. For the CDR3, the DNA is TGTGCCAGCAGCGACGAGGAAGGGGGCATTAACTATGGCTACACCTTC. This gives the protein CASSDEEGGINYGYTF.